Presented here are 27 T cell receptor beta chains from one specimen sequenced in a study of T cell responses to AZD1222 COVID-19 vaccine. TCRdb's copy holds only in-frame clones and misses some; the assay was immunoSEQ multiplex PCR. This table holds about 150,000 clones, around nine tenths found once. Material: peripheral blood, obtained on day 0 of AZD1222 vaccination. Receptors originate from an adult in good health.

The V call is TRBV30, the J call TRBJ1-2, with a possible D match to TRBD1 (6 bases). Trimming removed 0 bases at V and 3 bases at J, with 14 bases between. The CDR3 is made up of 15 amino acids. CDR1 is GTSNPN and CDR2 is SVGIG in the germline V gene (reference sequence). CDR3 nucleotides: TGTGCCTGGAGTGTAAACGCCAGGGGCGACTATGGCTACACCTTC. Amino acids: CAWSVNARGDYGYTF.

DNA of the CDR3: TGTGCCAGTAGCCCCCTTCGGCCTGCGGGAGGCCACTACGAGCAGTACTTC. It specifies CASSPLRPAGGHYEQYF. V gene TRBV19 combines with J gene TRBJ2-7; 8 positions agree with TRBD2. The CDR3 spans 17 residues. The germline CDR1 and CDR2 sequences are LNHDA and SQIVND (reference sequence). Germline trimming cut 6 bases from V and 3 bases from J; bases unmatched to any gene: 16.

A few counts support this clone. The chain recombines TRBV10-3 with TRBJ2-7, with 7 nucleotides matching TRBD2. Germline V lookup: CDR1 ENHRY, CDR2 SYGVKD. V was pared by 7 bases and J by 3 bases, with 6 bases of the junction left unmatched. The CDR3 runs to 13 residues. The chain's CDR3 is CAINGGEGYEQYF. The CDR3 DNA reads TGTGCCATCAATGGGGGGGAGGGCTACGAGCAGTACTTC.

CDR3 residues: CASSPLDSNQPQHF. The CDR3 nucleotides are TGTGCCAGCTCACCATTGGACAGCAATCAGCCCCAGCATTTT. The J gene is TRBJ1-5, the V gene TRBV18, with unresolved D. This CDR3 region has 14 residues. V was shortened by 2 bases and J by 1 base, with 6 bases between the two germline ends. The V gene's germline CDR1 is KGHSH and CDR2 LQKENI.

The CDR3 nucleotides read TGTGCCAGCAGACCACAGGGGAGAGGAGACATTCAGTACTTC. The encoded protein is CASRPQGRGDIQYF. The rearrangement links TRBV6-5 to TRBJ2-4, with 7 bases aligning to TRBD1. There are 14 residues in the CDR3. The junction had 10 bases not matched to a gene; V was cut back by 6 bases and J by 8 bases. Germline CDR1 MNHEY, CDR2 SVGAGI.

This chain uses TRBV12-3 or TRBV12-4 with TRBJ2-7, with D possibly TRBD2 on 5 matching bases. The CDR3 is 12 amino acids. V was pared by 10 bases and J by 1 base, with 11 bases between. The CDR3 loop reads CATSGKSYEQYF. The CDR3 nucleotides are TGTGCCACCTCGGGGAAATCCTACGAGCAGTACTTC.

The CDR3 loop reads CASTRRDSQPQHF. Here the CDR3 DNA reads TGTGCCAGCACCCGGAGGGACAGTCAGCCCCAGCATTTT. The chain uses TRBV12-3 or TRBV12-4 and TRBJ1-5, with 7 bases aligning to TRBD1. Losses at the gene ends were 7 bases for V and 6 bases for J; bases not matched to a gene: 6. The CDR3 extends over 13 amino acids.

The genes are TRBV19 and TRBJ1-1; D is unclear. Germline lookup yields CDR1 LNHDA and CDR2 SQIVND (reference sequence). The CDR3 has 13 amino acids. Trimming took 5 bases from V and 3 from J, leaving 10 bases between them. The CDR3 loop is CASSYRGDTEAFF. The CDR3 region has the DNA TGTGCCAGTAGTTATCGGGGTGACACTGAAGCTTTCTTT.

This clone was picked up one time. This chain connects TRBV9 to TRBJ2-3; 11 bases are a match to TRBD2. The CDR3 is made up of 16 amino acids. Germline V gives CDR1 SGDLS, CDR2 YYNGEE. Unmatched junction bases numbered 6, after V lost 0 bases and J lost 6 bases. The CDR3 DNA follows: TGTGCCAGCAGCGTAGCTCCAGCTAGCGGGAGGGATACGCAGTATTTT. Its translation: CASSVAPASGRDTQYF.

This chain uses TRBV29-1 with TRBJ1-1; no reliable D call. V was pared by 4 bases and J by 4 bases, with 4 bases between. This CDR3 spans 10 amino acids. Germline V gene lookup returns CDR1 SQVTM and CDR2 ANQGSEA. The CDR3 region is CSVGVTEAFF. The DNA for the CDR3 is TGCAGCGTTGGGGTCACTGAAGCTTTCTTT.

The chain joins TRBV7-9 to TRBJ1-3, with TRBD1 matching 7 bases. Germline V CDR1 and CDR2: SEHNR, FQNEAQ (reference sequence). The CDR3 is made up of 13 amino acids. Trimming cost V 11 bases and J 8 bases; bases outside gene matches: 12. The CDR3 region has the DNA TGTGCCTCAGCAGAAAACACAGGGGACACCATATATTTT. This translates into CASAENTGDTIYF.

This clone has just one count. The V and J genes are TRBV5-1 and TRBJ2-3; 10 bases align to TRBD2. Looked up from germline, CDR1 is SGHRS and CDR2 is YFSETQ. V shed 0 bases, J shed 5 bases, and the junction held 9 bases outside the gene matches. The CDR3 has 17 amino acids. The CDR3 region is CASSLGSSGRAGDTQYF. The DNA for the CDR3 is TGCGCCAGCAGCTTGGGATCAAGCGGGAGGGCCGGAGATACGCAGTATTTT. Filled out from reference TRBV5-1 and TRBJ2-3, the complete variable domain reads KAGVTQTPRYLIKTRGQQVTLSCSPISGHRSVSWYQQTPGQGLQFLFEYFSETQRNKGNFPGRFSGRQFSNSRSEMNVSTLELGDSALYLCASSLGSSGRAGDTQYFGPGTRLTVL.

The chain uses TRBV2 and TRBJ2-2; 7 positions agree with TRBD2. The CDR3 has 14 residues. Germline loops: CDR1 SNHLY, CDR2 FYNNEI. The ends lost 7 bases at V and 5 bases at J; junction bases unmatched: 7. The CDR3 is CASTGGGQTGELFF. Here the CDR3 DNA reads TGTGCCAGCACGGGAGGAGGGCAAACCGGGGAGCTGTTTTTT.

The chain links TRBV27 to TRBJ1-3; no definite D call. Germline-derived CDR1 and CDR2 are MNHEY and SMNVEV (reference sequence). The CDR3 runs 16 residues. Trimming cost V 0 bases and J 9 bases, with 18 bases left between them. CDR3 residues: CASSLSGARPSTTIYF. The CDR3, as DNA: TGTGCCAGCAGTTTATCAGGCGCCAGACCGTCTACCACCATATATTTT.

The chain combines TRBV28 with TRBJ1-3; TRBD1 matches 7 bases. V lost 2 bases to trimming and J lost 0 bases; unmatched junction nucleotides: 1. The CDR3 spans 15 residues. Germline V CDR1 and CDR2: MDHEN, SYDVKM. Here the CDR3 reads CASSLAGGSGNTIYF. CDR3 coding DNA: TGTGCCAGCAGTTTAGCAGGGGGCTCTGGAAACACCATATATTTT.

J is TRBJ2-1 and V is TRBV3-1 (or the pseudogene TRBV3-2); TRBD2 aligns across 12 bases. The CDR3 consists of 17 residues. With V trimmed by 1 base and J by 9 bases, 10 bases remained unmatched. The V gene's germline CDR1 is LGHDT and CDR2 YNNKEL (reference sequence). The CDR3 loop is CASSQGLRLAGGSEQFF. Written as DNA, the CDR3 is TGTGCCAGCAGCCAAGGATTAAGGCTAGCGGGAGGGAGTGAGCAGTTCTTC.

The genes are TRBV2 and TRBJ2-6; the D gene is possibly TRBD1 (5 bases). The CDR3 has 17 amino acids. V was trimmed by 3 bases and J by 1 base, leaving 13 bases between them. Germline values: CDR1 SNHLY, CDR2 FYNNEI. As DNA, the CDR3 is TGTGCCAGCAGTGACGGCAGGGCTAGGTCTGGGGCCAACGTCCTGACTTTC. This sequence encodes CASSDGRARSGANVLTF.

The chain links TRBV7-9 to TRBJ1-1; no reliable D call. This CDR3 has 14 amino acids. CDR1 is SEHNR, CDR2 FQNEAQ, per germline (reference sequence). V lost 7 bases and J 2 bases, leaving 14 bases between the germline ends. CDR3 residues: CASTPFPTNTEAFF. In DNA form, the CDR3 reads TGTGCCAGCACCCCTTTCCCAACTAACACTGAAGCTTTCTTT.

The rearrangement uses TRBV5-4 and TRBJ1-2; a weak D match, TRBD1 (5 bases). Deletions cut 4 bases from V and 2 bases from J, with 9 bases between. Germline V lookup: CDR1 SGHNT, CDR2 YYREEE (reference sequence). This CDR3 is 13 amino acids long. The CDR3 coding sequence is TGTGCCAGCAGCCCCGACAGAAACTATGGCTACACCTTC. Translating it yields CASSPDRNYGYTF.

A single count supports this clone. The CDR3 loop reads CASSKGTGNTIYF. The CDR3 nucleotides read TGTGCCAGCTCGAAGGGAACTGGAAACACCATATATTTT. The chain joins TRBV18 to TRBJ1-3; D is uncertain. The CDR3 consists of 13 residues. V gave up 6 bases and J gave up 2 bases, with 8 bases separating them. The germline V gene has CDR1 KGHSH and CDR2 LQKENI.

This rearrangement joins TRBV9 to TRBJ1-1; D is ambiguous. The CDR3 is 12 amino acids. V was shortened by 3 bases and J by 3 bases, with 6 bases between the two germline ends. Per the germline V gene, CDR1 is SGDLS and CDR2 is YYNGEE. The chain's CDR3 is CASSAWDTEAFF. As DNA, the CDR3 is TGTGCCAGCAGCGCTTGGGACACTGAAGCTTTCTTT.

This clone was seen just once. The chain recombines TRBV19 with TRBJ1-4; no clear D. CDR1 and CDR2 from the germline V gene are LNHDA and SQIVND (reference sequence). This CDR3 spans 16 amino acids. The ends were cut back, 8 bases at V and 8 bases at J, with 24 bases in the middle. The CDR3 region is CASRRTRVEQMEKLFF. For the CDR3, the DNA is TGTGCCAGTCGTCGGACCCGAGTGGAGCAAATGGAAAAACTGTTTTTT.

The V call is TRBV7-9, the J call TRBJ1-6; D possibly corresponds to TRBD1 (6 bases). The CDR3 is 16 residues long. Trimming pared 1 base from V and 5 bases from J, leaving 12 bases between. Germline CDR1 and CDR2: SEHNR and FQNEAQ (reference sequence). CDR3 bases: TGTGCCAGCAGCTTAGGCGGGGGCGCTGATAATTCACCCCTCCACTTT. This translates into CASSLGGGADNSPLHF. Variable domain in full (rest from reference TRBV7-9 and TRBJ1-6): DTGVSQNPRHKITKRGQNVTFRCDPISEHNRLYWYRQTLGQGPEFLTYFQNEAQLEKSRLLSDRFSAERPKGSFSTLEIQRTEQGDSAMYLCASSLGGGADNSPLHFGNGTRLTVT.

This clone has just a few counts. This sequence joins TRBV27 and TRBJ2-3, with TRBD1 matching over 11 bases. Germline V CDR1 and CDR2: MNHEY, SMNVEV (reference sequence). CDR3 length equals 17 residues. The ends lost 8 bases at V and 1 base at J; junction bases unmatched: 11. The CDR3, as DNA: TGTGCCAGCCGGACAGGGGGCGGGTTTGGTGGCACAGATACGCAGTATTTT. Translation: CASRTGGGFGGTDTQYF.

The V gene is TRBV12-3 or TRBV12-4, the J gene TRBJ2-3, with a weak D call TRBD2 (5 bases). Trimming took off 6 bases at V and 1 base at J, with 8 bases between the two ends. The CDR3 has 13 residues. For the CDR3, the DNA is TGTGCCAGCAGGCTGGAGGGCACAGATACGCAGTATTTT. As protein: CASRLEGTDTQYF.

CDR3 in DNA: TGTGCCAGCAGTCAAGGGATTTATAGCAATCAGCCCCAGCATTTT. Translated: CASSQGIYSNQPQHF. V usage is TRBV28 and J usage is TRBJ1-5; D unclear. The CDR3 consists of 15 residues. The germline gives CDR1 MDHEN, CDR2 SYDVKM. V was clipped by 5 bases and J by 0 bases, with 11 bases between them.

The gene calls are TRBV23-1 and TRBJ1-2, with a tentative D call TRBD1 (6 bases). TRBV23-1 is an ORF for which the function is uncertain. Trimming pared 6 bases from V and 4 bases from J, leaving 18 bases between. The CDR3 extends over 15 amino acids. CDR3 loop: CASSEGGVGPYGYTF. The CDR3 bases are TGCGCCAGCAGCGAAGGGGGGGTGGGACCCTATGGCTACACCTTC.